This record covers a single T cell receptor (beta chain). Its antigen is not known. Using immunoSEQ multiplex PCR, the repertoire was profiled, and TCRdb retains in-frame clones only, with some absent. The data show over 100,000 clones, approximately 91% seen once. Trimming pared 5 bases from V and 7 bases from J, leaving 16 bases between. This CDR3 comprises 15 residues. CDR1 is SGHRS and CDR2 is YFSETQ in the germline V gene. This sample is part of a study of T cell responses to AZD1222 COVID-19 vaccine. The study's findings and limits: Repertoires were sampled only after the peak T cell response.

This material consisted of peripheral blood, taken on day 0 of AZD1222 vaccination. The sequence was obtained from an adult in good health. This chain uses TRBV5-1 with TRBJ1-6; D perhaps matches TRBD1 (5 bases). CDR3 nucleotide sequence: TGCGCCAGCAGACCCGCGGGGCTGGAAAATTCACCCCTCCACTTT. It yields the protein CASRPAGLENSPLHF.